One T cell receptor (beta chain) is described in this entry. The target antigen is unknown. Mismatch repair deficiency was confirmed in all patients, by PCR or immunohistochemistry. TCRs were sequenced from a few patients responding to pembrolizumab. Assay used: immunoSEQ multiplex PCR; TCRdb lists only in-frame clones, some missing. The data contain 15,000 to 20,000 clones, more than 65% of them singletons. The CDR3 runs 13 residues. The germline gives CDR1 SGHRS, CDR2 YFSETQ. The V end lost 1 base, the J end lost 2 bases, and 7 bases lay between the germline ends. The data are from a study of PD-1 blockade in mismatch repair-deficient tumors. Whole-study results and caveats: Tumor-resident clones, often undetectable pretreatment in blood, expanded then contracted after pembrolizumab.

This chain links TRBV5-1 with TRBJ2-7, with D unclear. The sequence came from an adult with mismatch repair-deficient cancer. Specimen: PBMCs, collected 4 weeks after starting pembrolizumab. The CDR3 bases are TGCGCCAGCAGCTTGACTTTTACCTACGAGCAGTACTTC. Its translation is CASSLTFTYEQYF.